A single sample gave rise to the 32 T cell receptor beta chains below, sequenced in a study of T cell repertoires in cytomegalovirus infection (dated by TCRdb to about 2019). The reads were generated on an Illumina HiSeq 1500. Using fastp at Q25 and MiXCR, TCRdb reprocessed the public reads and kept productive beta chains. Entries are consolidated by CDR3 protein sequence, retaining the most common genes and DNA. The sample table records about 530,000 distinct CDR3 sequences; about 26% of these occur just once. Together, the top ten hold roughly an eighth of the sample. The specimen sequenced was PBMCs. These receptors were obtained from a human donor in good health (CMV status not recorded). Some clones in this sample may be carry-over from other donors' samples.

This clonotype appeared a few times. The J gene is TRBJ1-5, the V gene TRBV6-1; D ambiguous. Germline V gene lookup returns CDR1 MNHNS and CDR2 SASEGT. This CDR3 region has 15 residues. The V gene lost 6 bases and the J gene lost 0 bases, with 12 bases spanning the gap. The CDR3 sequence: CASRVTRYSNQPQHF. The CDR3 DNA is TGTGCCAGCAGAGTCACAAGATATAGCAATCAGCCCCAGCATTTT.

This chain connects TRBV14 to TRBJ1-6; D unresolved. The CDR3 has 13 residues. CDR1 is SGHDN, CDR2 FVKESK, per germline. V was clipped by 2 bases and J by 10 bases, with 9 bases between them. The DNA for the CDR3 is TGTGCCAGCAGCCAAAGGGTTCGATCACCCCTCCACTTT. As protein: CASSQRVRSPLHF.

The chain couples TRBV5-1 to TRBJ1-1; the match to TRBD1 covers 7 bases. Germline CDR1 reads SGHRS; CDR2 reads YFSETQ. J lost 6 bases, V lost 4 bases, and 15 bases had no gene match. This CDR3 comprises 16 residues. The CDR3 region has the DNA TGCGCCAGCAGCCTTCGGACAGGATGGGGCGACGCTGAAGCTTTCTTT. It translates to CASSLRTGWGDAEAFF.

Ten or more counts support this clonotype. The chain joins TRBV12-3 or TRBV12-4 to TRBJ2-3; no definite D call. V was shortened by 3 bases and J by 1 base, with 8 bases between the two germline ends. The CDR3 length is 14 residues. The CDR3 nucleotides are TGTGCCAGCAGTTTGTACAGACGCACAGATACGCAGTATTTT. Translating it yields CASSLYRRTDTQYF.

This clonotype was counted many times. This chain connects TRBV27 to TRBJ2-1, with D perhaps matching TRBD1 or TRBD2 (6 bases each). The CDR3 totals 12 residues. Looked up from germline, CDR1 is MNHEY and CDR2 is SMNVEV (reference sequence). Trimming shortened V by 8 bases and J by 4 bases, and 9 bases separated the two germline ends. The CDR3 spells CASRGGYNEQFF. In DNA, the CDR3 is TGTGCCAGCCGAGGGGGGTACAATGAGCAGTTCTTC.

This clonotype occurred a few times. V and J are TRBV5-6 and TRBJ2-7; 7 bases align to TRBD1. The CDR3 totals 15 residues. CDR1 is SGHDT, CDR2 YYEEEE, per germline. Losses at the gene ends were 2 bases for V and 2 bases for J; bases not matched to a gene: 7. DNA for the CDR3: TGTGCCAGCAGCTTTCAGCCCAGGGGGACCTACGAGCAGTACTTC. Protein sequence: CASSFQPRGTYEQYF.

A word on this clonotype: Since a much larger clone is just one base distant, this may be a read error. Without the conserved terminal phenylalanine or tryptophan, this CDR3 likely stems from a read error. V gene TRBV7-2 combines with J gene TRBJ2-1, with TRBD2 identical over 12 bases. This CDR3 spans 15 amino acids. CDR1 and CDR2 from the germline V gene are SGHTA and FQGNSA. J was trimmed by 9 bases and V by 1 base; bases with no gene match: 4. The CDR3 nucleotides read TGTGCCAGCAGCTTAGGACTAGCGGGAGTGGCTGAGCAGTTCTAC. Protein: CASSLGLAGVAEQFY.

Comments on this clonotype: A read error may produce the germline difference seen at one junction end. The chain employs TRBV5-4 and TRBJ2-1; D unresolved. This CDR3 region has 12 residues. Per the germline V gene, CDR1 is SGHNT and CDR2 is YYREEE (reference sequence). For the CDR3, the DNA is TGCGCGTCGGCCCTCAAAAACAATGAGCAGTTCTTC. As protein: CASALKNNEQFF.

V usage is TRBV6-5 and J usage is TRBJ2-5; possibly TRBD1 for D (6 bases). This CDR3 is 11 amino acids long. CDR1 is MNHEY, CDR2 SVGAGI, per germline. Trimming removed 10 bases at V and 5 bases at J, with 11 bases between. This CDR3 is CATLTGETQYF. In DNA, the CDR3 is TGTGCCACCCTTACAGGGGAGACCCAGTACTTC.

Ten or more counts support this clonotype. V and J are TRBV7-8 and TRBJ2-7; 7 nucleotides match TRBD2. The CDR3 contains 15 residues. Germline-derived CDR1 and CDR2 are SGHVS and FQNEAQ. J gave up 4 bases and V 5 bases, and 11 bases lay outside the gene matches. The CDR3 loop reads CASSGTSVGVYEQYF. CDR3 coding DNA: TGTGCCAGCAGCGGAACTAGCGTAGGTGTTTACGAGCAGTACTTC.

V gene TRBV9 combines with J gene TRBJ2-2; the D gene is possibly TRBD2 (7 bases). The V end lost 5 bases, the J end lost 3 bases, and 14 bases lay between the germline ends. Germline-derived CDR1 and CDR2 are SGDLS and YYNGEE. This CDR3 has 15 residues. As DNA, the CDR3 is TGTGCCAGCAGGGGGGGGGGCGGCGACACCGGGGAGCTGTTTTTT. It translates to CASRGGGGDTGELFF.

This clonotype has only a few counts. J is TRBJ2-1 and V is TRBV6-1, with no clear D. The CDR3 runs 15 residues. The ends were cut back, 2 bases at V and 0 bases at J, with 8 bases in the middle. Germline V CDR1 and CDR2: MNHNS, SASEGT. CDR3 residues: CASSEQAVSYNEQFF. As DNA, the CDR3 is TGTGCCAGCAGTGAACAAGCAGTCTCCTACAATGAGCAGTTCTTC.

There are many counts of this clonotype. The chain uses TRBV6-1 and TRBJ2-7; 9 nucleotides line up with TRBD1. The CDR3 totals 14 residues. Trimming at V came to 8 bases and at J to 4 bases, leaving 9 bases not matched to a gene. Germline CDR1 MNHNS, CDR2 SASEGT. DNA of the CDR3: TGTGCCAGCGGCGAGACAGGGGGACCTTACGAGCAGTACGTC. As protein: CASGETGGPYEQYV.

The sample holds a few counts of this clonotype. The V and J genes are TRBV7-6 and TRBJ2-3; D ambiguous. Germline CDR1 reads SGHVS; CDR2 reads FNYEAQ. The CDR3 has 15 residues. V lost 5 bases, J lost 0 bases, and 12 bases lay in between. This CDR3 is CASSHPPGSTDTQYF. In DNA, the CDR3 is TGTGCCAGCAGCCACCCCCCGGGCAGCACAGATACGCAGTATTTT.

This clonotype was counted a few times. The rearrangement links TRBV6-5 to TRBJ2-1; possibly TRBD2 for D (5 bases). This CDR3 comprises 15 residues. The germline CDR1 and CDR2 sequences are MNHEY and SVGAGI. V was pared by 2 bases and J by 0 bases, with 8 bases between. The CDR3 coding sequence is TGTGCCAGCAGTTACAGCGGTCGCTCCTACAATGAGCAGTTCTTC. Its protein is CASSYSGRSYNEQFF.

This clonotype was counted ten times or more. CDR3 in amino acids: CASSPLWTSGKYEQFF. CDR3 bases: TGTGCCAGCAGCCCACTCTGGACTAGCGGGAAATATGAGCAGTTCTTC. This sequence joins TRBV7-9 and TRBJ2-1, with TRBD2 identical over 12 bases. The germline CDR1 and CDR2 sequences are SEHNR and FQNEAQ (reference sequence). The CDR3 is 16 residues long. With V trimmed by 5 bases and J by 8 bases, 10 bases remained unmatched.

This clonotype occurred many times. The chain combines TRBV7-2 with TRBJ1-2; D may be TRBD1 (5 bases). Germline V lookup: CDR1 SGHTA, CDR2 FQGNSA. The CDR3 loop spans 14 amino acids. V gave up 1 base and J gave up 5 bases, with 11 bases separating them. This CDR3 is CASSLEGSGYGYTF. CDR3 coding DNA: TGTGCCAGCAGCTTAGAGGGGTCCGGGTATGGCTACACCTTC. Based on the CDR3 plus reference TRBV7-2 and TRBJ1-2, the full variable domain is GAGVSQSPSNKVTEKGKDVELRCDPISGHTALYWYRQSLGQGLEFLIYFQGNSAPDKSGLPSDRFSAERTGGSVSTLTIQRTQQEDSAVYLCASSLEGSGYGYTFGSGTRLTVV.

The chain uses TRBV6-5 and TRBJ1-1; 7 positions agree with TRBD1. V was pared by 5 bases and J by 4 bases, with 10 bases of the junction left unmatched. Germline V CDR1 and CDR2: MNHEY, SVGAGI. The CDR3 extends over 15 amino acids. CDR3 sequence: CASSQRQGMGTEAFF. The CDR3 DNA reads TGTGCCAGCAGTCAGCGACAGGGTATGGGCACTGAAGCTTTCTTT.

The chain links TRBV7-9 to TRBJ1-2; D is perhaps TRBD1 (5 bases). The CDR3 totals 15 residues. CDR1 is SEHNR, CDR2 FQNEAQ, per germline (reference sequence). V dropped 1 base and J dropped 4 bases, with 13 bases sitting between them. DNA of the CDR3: TGTGCCAGCAGCTTAGTCCGAGGGACGAGCTATGGCTACACCTTC. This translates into CASSLVRGTSYGYTF.

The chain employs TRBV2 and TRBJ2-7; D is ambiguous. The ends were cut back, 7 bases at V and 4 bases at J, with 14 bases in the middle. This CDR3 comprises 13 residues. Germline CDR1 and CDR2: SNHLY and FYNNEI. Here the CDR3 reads CASKVKLKYEQYV. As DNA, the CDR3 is TGTGCCAGCAAGGTAAAGCTAAAATACGAGCAGTACGTC.

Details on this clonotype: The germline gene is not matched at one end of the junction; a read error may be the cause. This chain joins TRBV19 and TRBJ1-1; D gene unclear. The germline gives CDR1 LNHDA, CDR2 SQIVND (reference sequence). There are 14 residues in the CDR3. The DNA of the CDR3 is TGTGCCAGTACGGACTTAGGAGCTTTTGATGAAACTTTCTTT. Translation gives CASTDLGAFDETFF.

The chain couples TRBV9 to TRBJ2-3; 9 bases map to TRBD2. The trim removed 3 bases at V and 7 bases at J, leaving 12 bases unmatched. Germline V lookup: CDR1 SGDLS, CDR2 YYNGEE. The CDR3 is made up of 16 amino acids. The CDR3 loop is CASSASGAGGPYTQYF. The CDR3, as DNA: TGTGCCAGCAGCGCGTCGGGGGCGGGAGGGCCATATACGCAGTATTTT.

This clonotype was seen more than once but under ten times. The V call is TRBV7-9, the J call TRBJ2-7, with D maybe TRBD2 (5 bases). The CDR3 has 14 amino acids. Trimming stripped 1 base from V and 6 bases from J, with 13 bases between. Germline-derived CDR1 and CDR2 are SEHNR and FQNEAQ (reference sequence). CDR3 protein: CASSLEAGSGEQYF. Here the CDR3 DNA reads TGTGCCAGCAGCTTAGAGGCAGGCAGCGGCGAGCAGTACTTC.

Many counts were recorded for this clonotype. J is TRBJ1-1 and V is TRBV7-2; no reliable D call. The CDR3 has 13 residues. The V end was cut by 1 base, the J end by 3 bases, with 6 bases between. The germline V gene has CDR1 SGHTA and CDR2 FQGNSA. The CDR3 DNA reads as TGTGCCAGCAGCTTAGTGACCTACACTGAAGCTTTCTTT. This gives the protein CASSLVTYTEAFF.

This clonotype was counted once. The DNA of the CDR3 is TGTGCCAGCAGATCGGGACTAGCGGGAGAGGTTCCTCAGTTCTTC. It translates to CASRSGLAGEVPQFF. The V and J genes are TRBV6-1 and TRBJ2-1; 14 bases are a match to TRBD2. Germline V gene data show CDR1 as MNHNS and CDR2 as SASEGT. The length of the CDR3 is 15 residues. Trimming removed 6 bases from V and 13 bases from J; junction bases left unmatched: 11.

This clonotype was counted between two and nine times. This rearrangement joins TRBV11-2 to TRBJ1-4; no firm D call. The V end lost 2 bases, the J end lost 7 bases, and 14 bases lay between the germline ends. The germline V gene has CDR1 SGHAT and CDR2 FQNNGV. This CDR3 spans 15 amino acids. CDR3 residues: CASSLNAGFGEKLFF. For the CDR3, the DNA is TGTGCCAGCAGCTTAAACGCGGGGTTCGGTGAAAAACTGTTTTTT.

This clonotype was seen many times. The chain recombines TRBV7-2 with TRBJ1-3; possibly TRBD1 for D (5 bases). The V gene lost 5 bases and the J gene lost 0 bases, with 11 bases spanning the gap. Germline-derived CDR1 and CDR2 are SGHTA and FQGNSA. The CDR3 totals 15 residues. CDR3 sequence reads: CASSIGGTSGNTIYF. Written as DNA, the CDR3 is TGTGCCAGCAGCATAGGCGGGACCTCTGGAAACACCATATATTTT.

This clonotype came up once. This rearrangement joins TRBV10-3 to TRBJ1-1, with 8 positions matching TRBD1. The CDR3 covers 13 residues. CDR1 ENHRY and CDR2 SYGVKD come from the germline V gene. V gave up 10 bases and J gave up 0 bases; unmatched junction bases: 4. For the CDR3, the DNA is TGTGCCACCCTGGACAGGGTGAACACTGAAGCTTTCTTT. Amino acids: CATLDRVNTEAFF.

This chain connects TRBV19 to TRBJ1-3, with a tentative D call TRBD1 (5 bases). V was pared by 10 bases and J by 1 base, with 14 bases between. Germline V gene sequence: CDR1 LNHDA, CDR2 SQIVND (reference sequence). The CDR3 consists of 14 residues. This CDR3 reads CATSIGGSGNTIYF. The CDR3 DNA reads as TGTGCCACCAGTATCGGGGGGTCTGGAAACACCATATATTTT.

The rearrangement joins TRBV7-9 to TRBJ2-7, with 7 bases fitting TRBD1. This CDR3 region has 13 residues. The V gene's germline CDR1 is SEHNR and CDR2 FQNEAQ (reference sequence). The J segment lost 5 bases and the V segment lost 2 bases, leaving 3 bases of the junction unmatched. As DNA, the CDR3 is TGTGCCAGCAGCTTACAGGGGGTACACGAGCAGTACTTC. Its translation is CASSLQGVHEQYF.

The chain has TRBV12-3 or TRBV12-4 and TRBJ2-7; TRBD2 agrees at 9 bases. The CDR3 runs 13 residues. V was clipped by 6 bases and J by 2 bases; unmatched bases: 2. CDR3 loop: CASSPSGAYEQYV. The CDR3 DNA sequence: TGTGCCAGCAGCCCTAGCGGGGCCTACGAGCAGTACGTC.

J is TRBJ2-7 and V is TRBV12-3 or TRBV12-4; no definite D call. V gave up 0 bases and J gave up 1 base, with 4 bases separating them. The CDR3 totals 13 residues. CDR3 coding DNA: TGTGCCAGCAGTTTAGCGCTGTCCTACGAGCAGTACGTC. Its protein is CASSLALSYEQYV.